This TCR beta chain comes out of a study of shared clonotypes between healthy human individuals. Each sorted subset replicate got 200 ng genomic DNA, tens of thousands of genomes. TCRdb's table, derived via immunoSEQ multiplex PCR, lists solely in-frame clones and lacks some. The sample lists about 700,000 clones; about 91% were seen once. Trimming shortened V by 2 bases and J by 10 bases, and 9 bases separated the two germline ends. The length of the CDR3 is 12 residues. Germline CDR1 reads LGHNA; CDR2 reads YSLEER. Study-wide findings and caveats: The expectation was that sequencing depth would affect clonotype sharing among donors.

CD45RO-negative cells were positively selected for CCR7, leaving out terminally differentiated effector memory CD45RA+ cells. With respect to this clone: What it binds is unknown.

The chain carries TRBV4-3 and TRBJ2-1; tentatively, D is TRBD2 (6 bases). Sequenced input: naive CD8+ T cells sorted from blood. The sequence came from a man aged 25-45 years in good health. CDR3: CASSQTGREQFF. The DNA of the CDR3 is TGCGCCAGCAGCCAAACCGGGAGAGAGCAGTTCTTC.